The text below deals with one T cell receptor beta chain. Its specificity is not known. These data are taken from a study of T cell responses to AZD1222 COVID-19 vaccine. The study, taken as a whole, reports: Donors were mostly white British, more females; clonal diversity possibly underestimated. Researchers report vaccine-associated CD4 TCRs spanning spike, with dominance at 160-218 and 743-854. Seropositive status at baseline applied to only six AZD1222 recipients.

The CDR3 length is 15 residues. Germline lookup yields CDR1 SGHVS and CDR2 FQNEAQ. V lost 5 bases, J lost 6 bases, and 17 bases lay in between. Pooling was applied to second doses at about 4 or about 12 weeks. TCRdb keeps only in-frame clones here, not all; method: immunoSEQ multiplex PCR. This sample has about 270,000 clones, with 85% to 95% found just once. The chain links TRBV7-8 to TRBJ1-5; the D is unclear. The sequence was collected from an adult who received the AZD1222 COVID-19 vaccine. The sample in question was peripheral blood, obtained 28 days after the second AZD1222 dose. CDR3 DNA sequence: TGTGCCAGCAGCAAAAAACGGAACGTCGGTCAGCCCCAGCATTTT. Amino acid sequence: CASSKKRNVGQPQHF.